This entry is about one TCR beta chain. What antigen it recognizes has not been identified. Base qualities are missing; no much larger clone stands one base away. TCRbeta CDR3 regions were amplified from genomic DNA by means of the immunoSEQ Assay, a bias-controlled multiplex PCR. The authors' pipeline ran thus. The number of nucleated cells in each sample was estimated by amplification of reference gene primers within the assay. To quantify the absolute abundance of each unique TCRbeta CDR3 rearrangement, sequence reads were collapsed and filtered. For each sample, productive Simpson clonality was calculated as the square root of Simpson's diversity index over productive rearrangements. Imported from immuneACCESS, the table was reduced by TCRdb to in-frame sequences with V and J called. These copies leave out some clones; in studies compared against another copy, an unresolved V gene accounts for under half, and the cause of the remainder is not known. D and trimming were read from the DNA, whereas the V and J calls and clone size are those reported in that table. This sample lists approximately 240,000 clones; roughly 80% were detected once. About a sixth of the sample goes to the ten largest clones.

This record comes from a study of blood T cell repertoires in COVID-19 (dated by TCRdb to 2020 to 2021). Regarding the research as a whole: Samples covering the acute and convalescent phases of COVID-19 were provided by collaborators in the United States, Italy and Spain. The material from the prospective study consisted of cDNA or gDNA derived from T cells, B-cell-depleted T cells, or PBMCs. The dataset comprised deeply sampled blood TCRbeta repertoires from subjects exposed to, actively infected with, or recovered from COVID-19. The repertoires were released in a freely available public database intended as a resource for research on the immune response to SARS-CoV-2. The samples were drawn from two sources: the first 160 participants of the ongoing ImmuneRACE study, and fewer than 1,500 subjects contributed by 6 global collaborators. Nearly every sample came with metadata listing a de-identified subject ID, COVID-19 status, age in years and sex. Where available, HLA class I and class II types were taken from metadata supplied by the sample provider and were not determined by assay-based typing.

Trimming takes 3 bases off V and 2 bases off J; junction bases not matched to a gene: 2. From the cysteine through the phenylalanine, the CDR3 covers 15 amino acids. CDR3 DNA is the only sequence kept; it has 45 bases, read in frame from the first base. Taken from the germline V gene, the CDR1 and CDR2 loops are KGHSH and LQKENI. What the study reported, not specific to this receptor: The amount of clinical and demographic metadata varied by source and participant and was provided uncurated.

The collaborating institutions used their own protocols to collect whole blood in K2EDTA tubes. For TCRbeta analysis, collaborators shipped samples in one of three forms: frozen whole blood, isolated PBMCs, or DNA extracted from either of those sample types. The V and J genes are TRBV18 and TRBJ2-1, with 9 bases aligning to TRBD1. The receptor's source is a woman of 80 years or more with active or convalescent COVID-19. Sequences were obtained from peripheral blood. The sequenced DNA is TGTGCCAGCTCACCGACAGGGGGAGCCTACAATGAGCAGTTCTTC. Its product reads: CASSPTGGAYNEQFF.